This is a list of T cell receptor beta chains from one sample in a study of blood T cell repertoires in COVID-19. Generated by immunoSEQ multiplex PCR, the TCRdb table keeps only in-frame clones and is missing some. The sample lists approximately 250,000 clones, 80% to 90% occurring once. The specimen was peripheral blood. Receptors were obtained from a man between 60 and 75 years old with acute or convalescent COVID-19. Both conserved end residues are part of each CDR3. The D gene is left open where the match is weak. Clone size is given for some rows only: seen once, a few or many times, or a class if the clone is expanded.

J: TRBJ2-3; D: TRBD1; V: TRBV5-1; size: .; DNA: TGCGCCAGCAGCTTGGGCGGGACAGGGGGAGATACGCAGTATTTT; CDR3: CASSLGGTGGDTQYF
J: TRBJ2-7; D: TRBD1; V: TRBV4-1; size: .; DNA: TGCGCCAGCAGCCTACGAACCGGGACAGGGGGTGGGGGATACGAGCAGTACTTC; CDR3: CASSLRTGTGGGGYEQYF
J: TRBJ2-7; D: TRBD1; V: TRBV10-3; size: once; DNA: TGTGCCACCGTGGCAGGGGGCCACGAGCAGTACTTC; CDR3: CATVAGGHEQYF
J: TRBJ2-5; D: TRBD1; V: TRBV5-4; size: .; DNA: TGTGCCAGCAGCTCCCAGGGGGACCAAGTAGAGACCCAGTACTTC; CDR3: CASSSQGDQVETQYF
J: TRBJ1-2; D: .; V: TRBV21-1; size: few; DNA: TGTGCCAGCAGCAAAAGAGGGAGCGGAGGTCTCGGCTACACCTTC; CDR3: CASSKRGSGGLGYTF
J: TRBJ2-2; D: TRBD2; V: TRBV6-2/TRBV6-3; size: few; DNA: TGTGCCAGCAGTTGGCAGCGGGGGAACACCGGGGAGCTGTTTTTT; CDR3: CASSWQRGNTGELFF
J: TRBJ2-7; D: .; V: TRBV4-3; size: .; DNA: TGCGCCAGCAGCCAAGTACACACTAGCTCCTACGAGCAGTACTTC; CDR3: CASSQVHTSSYEQYF
J: TRBJ2-7; D: TRBD2; V: TRBV5-6; size: once; DNA: TGTGCCAGCAGCCGACGGACTAGCGGGATGCGGTCCTACGAGCAGTACTTC; CDR3: CASSRRTSGMRSYEQYF
J: TRBJ2-1; D: TRBD2; V: TRBV6-2/TRBV6-3; size: once; DNA: TGTGCCAGCAGGCCTAGCGGGGTGTCCTACAATGAGCAGTTCTTC; CDR3: CASRPSGVSYNEQFF
J: TRBJ2-2; D: .; V: TRBV11-1; size: .; DNA: TGTGCCAGCAGCTGGCTAGCTAGCGCCGGGGAGCTGTTTTTT; CDR3: CASSWLASAGELFF
J: TRBJ1-1; D: .; V: TRBV29-1; size: .; DNA: TGCAGCGCCCGAGGGGACACGCTGAACACTGAAGCTTTCTTT; CDR3: CSARGDTLNTEAFF
J: TRBJ1-2; D: .; V: TRBV19; size: once; DNA: TGTGCCAGTAGTTCAAAGCCGGGACAAAAATTCTATGGCTACACCTTC; CDR3: CASSSKPGQKFYGYTF
J: TRBJ2-7; D: .; V: TRBV15; size: .; DNA: TGTGCCACCAGCAGAGATAAGTGGGGCCGGGACGAGCAGTACTTC; CDR3: CATSRDKWGRDEQYF
J: TRBJ2-2; D: TRBD1; V: TRBV9; size: .; DNA: TGTGCCAGCAGCGTCCAACAAAGGGGGACAGGGGGATTCTCCGGGGAGCTGTTTTTT; CDR3: CASSVQQRGTGGFSGELFF
J: TRBJ2-7; D: .; V: TRBV3-1/TRBV3-2; size: .; DNA: TGTGCCAGCAGCCAACTAGTTCCCAACGAGCAGTACTTC; CDR3: CASSQLVPNEQYF
J: TRBJ1-1; D: .; V: TRBV19; size: .; DNA: TGTGCCAGTAGTCAGGACATTAACACTGAAGCTTTCTTT; CDR3: CASSQDINTEAFF
J: TRBJ2-2; D: .; V: TRBV2; size: once; DNA: TGTGCCAGCAGTTTCACTCCCCCCGGCACCGGGGAGCTGTTTTTT; CDR3: CASSFTPPGTGELFF
J: TRBJ2-7; D: .; V: TRBV5-3; size: .; DNA: TGTGCCAGAAGCGCCTGCCAACCGACTAGCTACGAGCAGTACTTC; CDR3: CARSACQPTSYEQYF
J: TRBJ1-1; D: .; V: TRBV5-4; size: .; DNA: TGTGCCAGCACCAGGGCGGGGCGAGGCACTGAAGCTTTCTTT; CDR3: CASTRAGRGTEAFF
J: TRBJ2-3; D: .; V: TRBV7-2; size: .; DNA: TGTGCCAGCAGCCCCCGGGTCACAGATACGCAGTATTTT; CDR3: CASSPRVTDTQYF
J: TRBJ2-1; D: .; V: TRBV6-2/TRBV6-3; size: once; DNA: TGTGCCAGCAGTTATGGTGGAACGGGAAGGCAGTTCTTC; CDR3: CASSYGGTGRQFF
J: TRBJ2-7; D: TRBD2; V: TRBV29-1; size: .; DNA: TGCAGCGTTGCCTCTAGCGGAACCTACGAGCAGTACTTC; CDR3: CSVASSGTYEQYF
J: TRBJ2-3; D: .; V: TRBV7-2; size: .; DNA: TGTGCCAGCAGCTTAGATCCAGGGCCGGGCACAGATACGCAGTATTTT; CDR3: CASSLDPGPGTDTQYF
J: TRBJ2-7; D: TRBD2; V: TRBV5-1; size: .; DNA: TGCGCCAGCAGGCGGGGACTAGCGGGAGTCTACTACGAGCAGTACTTC; CDR3: CASRRGLAGVYYEQYF
J: TRBJ2-1; D: TRBD2; V: TRBV2; size: once; DNA: TGTGCCAGCAAGCGGCGGGAGGACTCCTACAATGAGCAGTTCTTC; CDR3: CASKRREDSYNEQFF
J: TRBJ1-3; D: .; V: TRBV30; size: .; DNA: TGTGCCTGGAGAACCCGGTCCTCTGGAAACACCATATATTTT; CDR3: CAWRTRSSGNTIYF
J: TRBJ1-2; D: .; V: TRBV27; size: .; DNA: TGTGCCAGCAGTTTATTCCTGGGAGTAGGCTATGGCTACACCTTC; CDR3: CASSLFLGVGYGYTF
J: TRBJ2-1; D: TRBD1; V: TRBV5-4; size: .; DNA: TGTGCCAGCAGCTTGGACAGGGGCTCCTACAATGAGCAGTTCTTC; CDR3: CASSLDRGSYNEQFF
J: TRBJ2-4; D: .; V: TRBV5-6; size: .; DNA: TGTGCCAGCAGCTTGCGACAGCCCAAAAACATTCAGTACTTC; CDR3: CASSLRQPKNIQYF
J: TRBJ2-2; D: TRBD1; V: TRBV18; size: .; DNA: TGTGCCAGCTCACCCCAGGGGGCAGACACCGGGGAGCTGTTTTTT; CDR3: CASSPQGADTGELFF
J: TRBJ1-6; D: .; V: TRBV6-2/TRBV6-3; size: once; DNA: TGTGCCAGCAGTATCCTTGGGCAGGGATCACCCCTCCACTTT; CDR3: CASSILGQGSPLHF
J: TRBJ2-7; D: .; V: TRBV20-1; size: .; DNA: TGCAGTGCCCCCCGGGCCTACGAGCAGTACTTC; CDR3: CSAPRAYEQYF
J: TRBJ2-5; D: TRBD1; V: TRBV5-1; size: .; DNA: TGCGCCAGCAGCCACGGACAGGGAAAAGAGACCCAGTACTTC; CDR3: CASSHGQGKETQYF
J: TRBJ2-5; D: .; V: TRBV24-1; size: .; DNA: TGTGCCACCAGTGATTTAGCGGAGGCCCTCCAAGAGACCCAGTACTTC; CDR3: CATSDLAEALQETQYF
J: TRBJ1-5; D: TRBD1; V: TRBV6-5; size: .; DNA: TGTGCCAGCAGACAGGGGGCTGGACAGCCCCAGCATTTT; CDR3: CASRQGAGQPQHF
J: TRBJ1-5; D: TRBD1; V: TRBV5-1; size: .; DNA: TGCGCCAGCAGCGTTTCGGACAGGGCCAGTCAGCCCCAGCATTTT; CDR3: CASSVSDRASQPQHF
J: TRBJ2-5; D: .; V: TRBV6-2/TRBV6-3; size: once; DNA: TGTGCCAGCAGTTACGCAGGGAGGGAGACCCAGTACTTC; CDR3: CASSYAGRETQYF
J: TRBJ1-1; D: .; V: TRBV6-5; size: .; DNA: TGTGCCAGCAGTTATTTACGGACTTTCAGGAACACTGAAGCTTTCTTT; CDR3: CASSYLRTFRNTEAFF
J: TRBJ1-2; D: .; V: TRBV9; size: once; DNA: TGTGCCAGCAGCCGGGGAGGGGTAGGCGGCTACACCTTC; CDR3: CASSRGGVGGYTF
J: TRBJ2-1; D: .; V: TRBV7-9; size: .; DNA: TGTGCCAGCAGCGTTAGCGGAAGCTCCTACAATGAGCAGTTCTTC; CDR3: CASSVSGSSYNEQFF
J: TRBJ1-2; D: TRBD1; V: TRBV5-1; size: .; DNA: TGCGCCAGCAGCCCCATTGGACAGGGCAATGGCTACACCTTC; CDR3: CASSPIGQGNGYTF
J: TRBJ2-7; D: TRBD2; V: TRBV6-4; size: .; DNA: TGTGCCAGCAGTGACTCTGCGACTAGCGGGTGTGACGAGCAGTACTTC; CDR3: CASSDSATSGCDEQYF
J: TRBJ1-5; D: .; V: TRBV9; size: .; DNA: TGTGCCAGCAGCGCCGTTCCAGGGGCCAATCAGCCCCAGCATTTT; CDR3: CASSAVPGANQPQHF
J: TRBJ2-1; D: .; V: TRBV18; size: .; DNA: TGTGCCAGCTCACCACGCAGTGGCTTCAACAATGAGCAGTTCTTC; CDR3: CASSPRSGFNNEQFF
J: TRBJ2-7; D: .; V: TRBV2; size: .; DNA: TGTGCCAGCAGGGGACTTATCTACGAGCAGTACTTC; CDR3: CASRGLIYEQYF
J: TRBJ2-7; D: .; V: TRBV9; size: .; DNA: TGTGCCAGCAGCGAGGGGGGGCTCGAGCAGTACTTC; CDR3: CASSEGGLEQYF
J: TRBJ2-1; D: .; V: TRBV7-8; size: .; DNA: TGTGCCAGCAGCTTAGAGGAGAGATCCTACAATGAGCAGTTCTTC; CDR3: CASSLEERSYNEQFF
J: TRBJ1-3; D: TRBD1; V: TRBV27; size: .; DNA: TGTGCCAGCAGGAGGACAGGGGTAGCTGGAAACACCATATATTTT; CDR3: CASRRTGVAGNTIYF
J: TRBJ2-5; D: TRBD1; V: TRBV6-2/TRBV6-3; size: .; DNA: TGTGCCAGCAGTTGGGGACAGGCCGAAGAGACCCAGTACTTC; CDR3: CASSWGQAEETQYF
J: TRBJ2-7; D: TRBD2; V: TRBV5-6; size: .; DNA: TGTGCCAGCAGCTTGGATCCGGGGCTAGCGGCGCCCGAGCAGTACTTC; CDR3: CASSLDPGLAAPEQYF
J: TRBJ2-3; D: .; V: TRBV9; size: .; DNA: TGTGCCAGCAGCGTAGACCAAAGGGGAGATACGCAGTATTTT; CDR3: CASSVDQRGDTQYF
J: TRBJ2-1; D: .; V: TRBV5-1; size: .; DNA: TGCGCCAGCAGACCGGACACTGGATCCTACAATGAGCAGTTCTTC; CDR3: CASRPDTGSYNEQFF
J: TRBJ2-4; D: TRBD1; V: TRBV18; size: .; DNA: TGTGCCAGCTCACCACCGAAGACAGGGAAAGTGGACATTCAGTACTTC; CDR3: CASSPPKTGKVDIQYF
J: TRBJ1-5; D: .; V: TRBV19; size: once; DNA: TGTGCCAGTAGTATCTCCTCCGCGGGGTTGTTGAGGCCCCAGCATTTT; CDR3: CASSISSAGLLRPQHF
J: TRBJ1-2; D: .; V: TRBV30; size: .; DNA: TGTGCCTGGAGTGTACGTCGCAGGGTTCGGGGCTACACCTTC; CDR3: CAWSVRRRVRGYTF
J: TRBJ2-7; D: TRBD2; V: TRBV11-2; size: .; DNA: TGTGCCAGCAGCTTAGTTTCTAGCGGGGCCTCCTACGAGCAGTACTTC; CDR3: CASSLVSSGASYEQYF
J: TRBJ1-5; D: .; V: TRBV6-2/TRBV6-3; size: .; DNA: TGTGCCAGCAGTTACGGACAGAGCAATCAGCCCCAGCATTTT; CDR3: CASSYGQSNQPQHF
J: TRBJ2-2; D: .; V: TRBV18; size: .; DNA: TGTGCCAGCTCACCACTTTCCCAGGGCCTTCTCTACACCGGGGAGCTGTTTTTT; CDR3: CASSPLSQGLLYTGELFF
J: TRBJ1-2; D: .; V: TRBV4-1; size: once; DNA: TGCGCCAGCAGCCAAGACTGGGGGACATTGTTGAGCTACACCTTC; CDR3: CASSQDWGTLLSYTF